This record looks at one TCR beta chain sequence and its context. Its specificity is unknown. TCRdb keeps only in-frame clones here, not all; method: immunoSEQ multiplex PCR. The sample holds around 56,000 clones, approximately 86% seen once. Time point described: week 5, during vaccination. Vaccination comprised doses that each held 300 ug of mutant IDH1 20-mer peptide, plus topical imiquimod. This specimen comes from a study of a mutant IDH1 vaccine in newly diagnosed glioma. About the study: The vaccination schedule gave patients eight doses in weeks 1, 3, 5, 7, 11, 15, 19 and 23. Vaccination was launched 4-6 weeks after radiotherapy alone, or with temozolomide cycles. Treated patients had a mean age of 40.4 years and a sex split that was roughly 60% male and approximately 40% female. It was radiotherapy, temozolomide, or both that patients received previously, with most receiving both.

This sequence was found in a woman aged 18-35 years with glioma. Some clones in this sample may be carry-over from other donors' samples. The sequencing here drew on PBMCs, taken from a glioma patient whose treatment included an IDH1 peptide vaccine.

CDR3 amino acids: CASSVAGLKADTQYF. The CDR3 DNA reads as TGTGCCAGCAGCGTAGCCGGTCTAAAAGCAGATACGCAGTATTTT. The rearrangement uses TRBV9 and TRBJ2-3, with D uncertain. The germline CDR1 and CDR2 sequences are SGDLS and YYNGEE. V was shortened by 0 bases and J by 4 bases, with 12 bases between the two germline ends. The CDR3 totals 15 residues.